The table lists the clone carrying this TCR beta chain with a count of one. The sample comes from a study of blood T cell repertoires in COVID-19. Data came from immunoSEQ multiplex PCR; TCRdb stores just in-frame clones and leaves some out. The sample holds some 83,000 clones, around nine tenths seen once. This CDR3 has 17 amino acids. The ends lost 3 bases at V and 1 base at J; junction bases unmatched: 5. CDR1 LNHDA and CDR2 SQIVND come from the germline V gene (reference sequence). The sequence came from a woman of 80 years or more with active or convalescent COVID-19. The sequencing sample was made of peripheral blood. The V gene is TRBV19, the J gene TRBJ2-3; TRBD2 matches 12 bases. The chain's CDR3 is CASSIQLAGGGTDTQYF. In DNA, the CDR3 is TGTGCCAGTAGTATCCAACTAGCGGGAGGTGGCACAGATACGCAGTATTTT.